The 11 T cell receptor beta chains given below trace back to one sample, sequenced in a study of spatial heterogeneity in lung cancer. Study-level results: The study found that expanded intratumoral alpha and beta TCR counts tracked tumor mutation counts.

The time point is: sample taken at primary tumor resection. A single record per CDR3 protein comes from TCRdb applying MiXCR to the 5' RACE reads. The data show 9,000 to 9,500 distinct CDR3 sequences, roughly 8.4% seen once. No cognate antigen is known for these TCRs. This material consisted of lung tumor tissue, taken at surgery. The receptor set was obtained from a male donor with early-stage non-small cell lung cancer.

In this sample, this clonotype turned up many times. The chain is built from TRBV10-3 and TRBJ1-1, with 7 bases matching TRBD1. The trim removed 7 bases at V and 7 bases at J, leaving 6 bases unmatched. Germline values: CDR1 ENHRY, CDR2 SYGVKD. The CDR3 has 12 amino acids. CDR3: CAINRGGGEAFF. In DNA, the CDR3 is TGTGCCATCAACAGGGGTGGTGGTGAAGCTTTCTTT.

This clonotype counts as medium-sized. V and J are TRBV20-1 and TRBJ1-6; 10 bases line up with TRBD1. Losses at the gene ends were 6 bases for V and 10 bases for J; bases not matched to a gene: 6. Germline loops: CDR1 DFQATT, CDR2 SNEGSKA (reference sequence). The CDR3 covers 13 residues. The CDR3 sequence is CSAVRDRGSPLHF. The DNA for the CDR3 is TGCAGTGCCGTAAGGGACAGGGGCTCACCCCTCCACTTT.

In this sample, this clonotype turned up a few times. J is TRBJ2-2 and V is TRBV7-6, with 9 nucleotides matching TRBD1. CDR1 is SGHVS, CDR2 FNYEAQ, per germline. The CDR3 extends over 15 amino acids. V shed 5 bases, J shed 2 bases, and the junction held 3 bases outside the gene matches. The CDR3 DNA is TGTGCCAGCAGCGCGGGACAGGGAAACACCGGGGAGCTGTTTTTT. This encodes CASSAGQGNTGELFF. The variable domain in full, with the rest retrieved from reference TRBV7-6 and TRBJ2-2, is GAGVSQSPRYKVTKRGQDVALRCDPISGHVSLYWYRQALGQGPEFLTYFNYEAQQDKSGLPNDRFSAERPEGSISTLTIQRTEQRDSAMYRCASSAGQGNTGELFFGEGSRLTVL.

This clonotype was recorded many times. This sequence joins TRBV5-1 and TRBJ2-2; D might be TRBD1 (6 bases). The CDR3 spans 15 residues. Trimming stripped 0 bases from V and 7 bases from J, with 13 bases between. Germline V gene sequence: CDR1 SGHRS, CDR2 YFSETQ. CDR3 DNA: TGCGCCAGCAGCTTGGTGGCAGGGGCCGACGGGGAGCTGTTTTTT. Translating gives CASSLVAGADGELFF.

This clonotype came up many times. The rearrangement uses TRBV4-2 and TRBJ2-2; a weak D match, TRBD1 (6 bases). The V gene's germline CDR1 is LGHNA and CDR2 YNFKEQ. Trimming took off 0 bases at V and 1 base at J, with 12 bases between the two ends. The CDR3 is 17 residues long. The CDR3 DNA is TGTGCCAGCAGCCAAGATCGTACGACAGGGAACACCGGGGAGCTGTTTTTT. As protein: CASSQDRTTGNTGELFF.

In its sample, this clonotype was seen many times. The chain carries TRBV25-1 and TRBJ1-1; 7 positions match TRBD1. The CDR3 totals 13 residues. From germline, CDR1 is MGHDK and CDR2 SYGVNS. V was pared by 8 bases and J by 0 bases, with 3 bases of the junction left unmatched. This chain's CDR3 is CASEGGLNTEAFF. The CDR3 nucleotides read TGTGCCAGCGAAGGGGGCTTGAACACTGAAGCTTTCTTT.

This clonotype was recorded many times. The chain recombines TRBV7-8 with TRBJ2-5; D is possibly TRBD1 or TRBD2 (5 bases each). There are 17 residues in the CDR3. Germline V gene lookup returns CDR1 SGHVS and CDR2 FQNEAQ. V was cut by 7 bases and J by 3 bases, with 24 bases left in between. The CDR3 here is CASIINIGGQWEETQYF. Written as DNA, the CDR3 is TGTGCCAGCATCATTAACATTGGGGGTCAATGGGAAGAGACCCAGTACTTC.

The chain has TRBV9 and TRBJ1-6, with D unclear. V gave up 3 bases and J gave up 13 bases, with 17 bases separating them. Per germline, CDR1 SGDLS and CDR2 YYNGEE. The CDR3 is 14 residues long. The CDR3 reads CASSAPENSTPLHF. In nucleotides, the CDR3 is TGTGCCAGCAGCGCTCCAGAGAATTCAACGCCCCTCCACTTT.

By share, this clonotype ranks as medium-sized. The chain combines TRBV11-2 with TRBJ1-1; D is undetermined. Trimming took off 4 bases at V and 6 bases at J, with 15 bases between the two ends. Germline-derived CDR1 and CDR2 are SGHAT and FQNNGV. The CDR3 spans 14 residues. CDR3 bases: TGTGCCAGCAGCTCTACAACGAGGAGGGCTGAAGCTTTCTTT. This sequence encodes CASSSTTRRAEAFF.

By sample share, this clonotype is medium-sized. The CDR3 region has the DNA TGCGCCAGCAGTGAGAACTCGTGGGGTGCGGACACTGAAGCTTTCTTT. This sequence encodes CASSENSWGADTEAFF. The chain employs TRBV10-2 and TRBJ1-1; D remains ambiguous. This CDR3 spans 16 amino acids. CDR1 WSHSY and CDR2 SAAADI come from the germline V gene. The V and J ends lost 2 bases and 3 bases respectively, with 16 bases between them.

At least ten counts were recorded for this clonotype. J is TRBJ1-3 and V is TRBV5-4; D ambiguous. The V end lost 0 bases, the J end lost 1 base, and 11 bases lay between the germline ends. The CDR3 runs to 16 residues. Looked up from germline, CDR1 is SGHNT and CDR2 is YYREEE (reference sequence). CDR3 in amino acids: CASSLGPSFSGNTIYF. CDR3 bases: TGTGCCAGCAGCTTGGGGCCCTCCTTTTCTGGAAACACCATATATTTT.